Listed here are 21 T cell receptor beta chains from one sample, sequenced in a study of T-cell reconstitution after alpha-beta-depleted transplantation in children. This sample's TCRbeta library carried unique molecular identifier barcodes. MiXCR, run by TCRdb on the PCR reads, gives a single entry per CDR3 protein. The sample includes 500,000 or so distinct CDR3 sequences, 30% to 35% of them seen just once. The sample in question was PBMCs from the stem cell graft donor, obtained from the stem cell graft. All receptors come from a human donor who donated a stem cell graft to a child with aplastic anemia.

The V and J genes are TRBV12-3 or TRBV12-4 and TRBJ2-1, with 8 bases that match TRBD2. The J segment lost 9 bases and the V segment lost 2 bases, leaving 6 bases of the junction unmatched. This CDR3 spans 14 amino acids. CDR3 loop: CASSLFGSGGEQFF. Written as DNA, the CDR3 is TGTGCCAGCAGTTTATTCGGGAGCGGGGGTGAGCAGTTCTTC.

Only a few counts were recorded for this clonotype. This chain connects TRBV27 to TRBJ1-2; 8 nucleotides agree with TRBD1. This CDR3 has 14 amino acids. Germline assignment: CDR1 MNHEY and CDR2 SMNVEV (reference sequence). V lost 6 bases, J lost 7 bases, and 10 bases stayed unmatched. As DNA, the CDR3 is TGTGCCAGCAGCCCAAACAGGGGGATAGCTGGCTACACCTTC. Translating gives CASSPNRGIAGYTF.

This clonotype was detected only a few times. CDR3 loop: CASSQATHSNQPQHF. The DNA for the CDR3 is TGCGCCAGCAGCCAAGCCACCCATAGCAATCAGCCCCAGCATTTT. V usage is TRBV4-3 and J usage is TRBJ1-5; unclear D gene. Looked up from germline, CDR1 is LGHNA and CDR2 is YSLEER. The CDR3 consists of 15 residues. V was clipped by 1 base and J by 0 bases, with 7 bases between them.

CDR3 amino acids: CASRSSGPRLDTQYF. The CDR3, as DNA: TGTGCCAGCAGATCTAGCGGGCCTAGGTTAGATACGCAGTATTTT. The chain is built from TRBV21-1 and TRBJ2-3; the tabulated D call, TRBD2, remains unverified against the DNA. TRBV21-1 is shown as a pseudogene. The CDR3 consists of 15 residues.

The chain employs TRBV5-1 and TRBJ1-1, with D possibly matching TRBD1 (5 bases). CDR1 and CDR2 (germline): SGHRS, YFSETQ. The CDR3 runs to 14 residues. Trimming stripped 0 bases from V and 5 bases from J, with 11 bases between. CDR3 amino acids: CASSLDWGGTEAFF. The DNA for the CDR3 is TGCGCCAGCAGCTTGGATTGGGGGGGGACTGAAGCTTTCTTT. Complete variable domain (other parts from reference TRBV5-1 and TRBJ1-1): KAGVTQTPRYLIKTRGQQVTLSCSPISGHRSVSWYQQTPGQGLQFLFEYFSETQRNKGNFPGRFSGRQFSNSRSEMNVSTLELGDSALYLCASSLDWGGTEAFFGQGTRLTVV.

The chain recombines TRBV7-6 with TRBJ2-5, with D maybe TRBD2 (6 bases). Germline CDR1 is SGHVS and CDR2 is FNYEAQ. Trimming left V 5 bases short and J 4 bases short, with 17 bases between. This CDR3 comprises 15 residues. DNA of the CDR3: TGTGCCAGCAGCCGTGGGACGGGAGTCGTAGAGACCCAGTACTTC. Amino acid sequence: CASSRGTGVVETQYF.

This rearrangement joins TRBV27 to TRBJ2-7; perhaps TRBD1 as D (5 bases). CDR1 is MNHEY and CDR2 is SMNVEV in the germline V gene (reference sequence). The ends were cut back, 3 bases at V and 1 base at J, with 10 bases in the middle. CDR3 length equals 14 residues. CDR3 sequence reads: CASSFSDTSYEQYV. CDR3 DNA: TGTGCCAGCAGTTTTTCGGACACTTCCTACGAGCAGTACGTC.

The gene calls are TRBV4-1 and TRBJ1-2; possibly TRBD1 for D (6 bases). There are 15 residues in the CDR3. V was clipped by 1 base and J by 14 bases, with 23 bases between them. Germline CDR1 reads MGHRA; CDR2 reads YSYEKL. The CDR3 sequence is CASSQGGSVLTGATF. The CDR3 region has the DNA TGCGCCAGCAGCCAAGGAGGTTCTGTCCTGACAGGAGCGACCTTC.

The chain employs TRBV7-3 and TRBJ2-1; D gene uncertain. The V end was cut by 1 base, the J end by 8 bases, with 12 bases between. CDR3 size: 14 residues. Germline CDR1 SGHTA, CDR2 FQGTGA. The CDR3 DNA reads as TGTGCCAGCAGCTTAAGCTTTACGTCCGATGAGCAGTTCTTC. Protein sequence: CASSLSFTSDEQFF.

DNA for the CDR3: TGTGCCAGCAGCGTCGCGGACACCTACGAGCAGTACTTC. This gives the protein CASSVADTYEQYF. The gene calls are TRBV9 and TRBJ2-7; weak D call: TRBD1 (5 bases). Germline V gives CDR1 SGDLS, CDR2 YYNGEE. The CDR3 extends over 13 amino acids. The V gene lost 2 bases and the J gene lost 2 bases, with 8 bases spanning the gap.

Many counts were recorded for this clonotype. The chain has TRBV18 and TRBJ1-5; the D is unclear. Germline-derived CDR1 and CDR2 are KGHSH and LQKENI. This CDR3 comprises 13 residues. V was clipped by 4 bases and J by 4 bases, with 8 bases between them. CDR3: CASSLDQNQPQHF. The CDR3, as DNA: TGTGCCAGCTCACTAGACCAGAATCAGCCCCAGCATTTT.

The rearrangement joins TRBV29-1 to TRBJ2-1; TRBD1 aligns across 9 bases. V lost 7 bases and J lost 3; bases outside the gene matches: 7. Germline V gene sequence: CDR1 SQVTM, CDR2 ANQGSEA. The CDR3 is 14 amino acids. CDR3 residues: CSAKDRGVYNEQFF. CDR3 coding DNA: TGCAGCGCTAAGGACAGGGGTGTCTACAATGAGCAGTTCTTC.

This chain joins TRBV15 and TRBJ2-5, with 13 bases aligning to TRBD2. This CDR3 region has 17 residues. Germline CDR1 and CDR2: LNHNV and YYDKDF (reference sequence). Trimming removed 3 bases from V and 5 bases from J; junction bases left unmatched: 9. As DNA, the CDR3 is TGTGCCACCAGCAGCCGACTAGCGGGAGGCAACGCGGAGACCCAGTACTTC. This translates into CATSSRLAGGNAETQYF.

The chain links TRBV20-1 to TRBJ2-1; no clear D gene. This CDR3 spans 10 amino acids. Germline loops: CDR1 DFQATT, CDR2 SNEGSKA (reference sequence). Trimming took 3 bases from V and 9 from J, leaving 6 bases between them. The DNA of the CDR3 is TGCAGTGCTAGTTCCCCTGAGCAGTTCTTC. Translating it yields CSASSPEQFF.

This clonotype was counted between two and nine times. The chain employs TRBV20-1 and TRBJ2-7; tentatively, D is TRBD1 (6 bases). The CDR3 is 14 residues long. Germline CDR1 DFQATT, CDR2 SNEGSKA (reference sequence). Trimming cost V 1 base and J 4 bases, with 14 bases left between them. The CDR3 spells CSARVQGFVYEQYF. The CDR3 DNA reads TGCAGTGCTAGAGTTCAGGGGTTTGTGTACGAGCAGTACTTC.

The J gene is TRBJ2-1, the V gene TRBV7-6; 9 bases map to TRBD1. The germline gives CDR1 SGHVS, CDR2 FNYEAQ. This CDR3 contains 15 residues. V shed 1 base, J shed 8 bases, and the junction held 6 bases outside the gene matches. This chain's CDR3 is CASSLGGQGTDEQFF. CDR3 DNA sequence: TGTGCCAGCAGCTTAGGGGGACAGGGTACTGATGAGCAGTTCTTC.

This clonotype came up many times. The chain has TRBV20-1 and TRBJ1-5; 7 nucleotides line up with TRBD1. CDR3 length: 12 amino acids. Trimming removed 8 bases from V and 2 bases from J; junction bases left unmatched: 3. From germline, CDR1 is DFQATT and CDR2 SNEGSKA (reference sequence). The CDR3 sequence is CSQGVGNQPQHF. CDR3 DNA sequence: TGCAGTCAGGGGGTAGGCAATCAGCCCCAGCATTTT.

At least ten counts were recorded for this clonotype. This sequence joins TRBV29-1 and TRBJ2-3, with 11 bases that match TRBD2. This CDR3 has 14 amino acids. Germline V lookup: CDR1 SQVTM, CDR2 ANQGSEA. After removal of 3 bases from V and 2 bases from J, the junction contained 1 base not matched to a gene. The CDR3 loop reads CSVETSGNTDTQYF. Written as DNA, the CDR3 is TGCAGCGTTGAGACTAGCGGGAACACAGATACGCAGTATTTT.

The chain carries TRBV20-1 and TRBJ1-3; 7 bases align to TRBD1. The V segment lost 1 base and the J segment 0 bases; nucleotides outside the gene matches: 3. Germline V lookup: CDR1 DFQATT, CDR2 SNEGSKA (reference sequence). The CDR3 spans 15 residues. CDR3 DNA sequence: TGCAGTGCTAGAGTCACAGGGGCCTCTGGAAACACCATATATTTT. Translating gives CSARVTGASGNTIYF.

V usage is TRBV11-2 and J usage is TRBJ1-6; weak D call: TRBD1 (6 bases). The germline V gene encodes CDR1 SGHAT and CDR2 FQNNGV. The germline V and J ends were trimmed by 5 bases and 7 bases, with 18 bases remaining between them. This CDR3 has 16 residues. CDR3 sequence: CASSPGGGRMNSPLHF. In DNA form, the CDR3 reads TGTGCCAGCAGCCCCGGGGGGGGGCGTATGAATTCACCCCTCCACTTT.

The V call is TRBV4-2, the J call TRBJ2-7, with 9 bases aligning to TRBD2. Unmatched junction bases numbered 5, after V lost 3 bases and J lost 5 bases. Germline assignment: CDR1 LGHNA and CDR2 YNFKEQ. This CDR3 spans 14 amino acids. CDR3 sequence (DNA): TGTGCCAGCAGCCAGCGGGAGGGCAATGACGAGCAGTACTTC. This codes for CASSQREGNDEQYF.